This TCR beta chain was sequenced during a study of shared clonotypes between healthy human individuals. At the level of the study: A couple of women and a few men aged 18 to 49 made up the donors.

Turning to this clone: Its antigen is not known.

J was trimmed by 3 bases and V by 5 bases; bases with no gene match: 5. Germline values: CDR1 SGHTA, CDR2 FQGTGA. The CDR3 spans 14 residues. Several immunoSEQ plates held equal portions of the genomic DNA taken from each subset. Some clones are missing from TCRdb's copy, which holds only in-frame ones; the method was immunoSEQ multiplex PCR. The data hold about 2.5 million clones, with about 90% observed a single time. Whole-study results and caveats: Clonotype sharing among donors was expected to depend on sequencing depth.

The V call is TRBV7-3, the J call TRBJ1-1, with TRBD1 identical over 8 bases. The sequencing sample was made of naive CD4+ T cells from PBMCs. The subset denotes: CD45RA+ positively selected. The origin of this receptor is a man between 18 and 35 years old in good health. Some clones in this sample may be carry-over from other donors' samples. In DNA, the CDR3 is TGTGCCAGCAGCACTCAGGGGGCGGACACTGAAGCTTTCTTT. This gives the protein CASSTQGADTEAFF.